Listed here are 5 T cell receptor beta chains from one sample, sequenced in a study of OX40 agonist ivuxolimab in advanced cancers. Profiling relied on immunoSEQ multiplex PCR, and the TCRdb table lists in-frame clones only, not all of them. Among approximately 65,000 clones listed, about 89% were seen once. The source material was CD4+ or CD8+ T cells sorted from blood, sampled in a trial of the OX40 agonist ivuxolimab. Source of these receptors: an adult with an advanced solid tumor such as melanoma, head and neck, liver or kidney cancer.

The CDR3 sequence: CAWSVKGGTGSPYEQYF. The CDR3 region has the DNA TGTGCCTGGAGTGTAAAGGGCGGGACAGGGTCCCCCTACGAGCAGTACTTC. The rearrangement links TRBV30 to TRBJ2-7; 9 nucleotides align to TRBD1. The CDR3 totals 17 residues. After removal of 0 bases from V and 2 bases from J, the junction contained 11 bases not matched to a gene. Germline-derived CDR1 and CDR2 are GTSNPN and SVGIG (reference sequence).

This clone showed up just once. The chain links TRBV30 to TRBJ2-6, with no clear D. V lost 6 bases, J lost 0 bases, and 15 bases lay in between. This CDR3 is built from 16 residues. Germline V CDR1 and CDR2: GTSNPN, SVGIG (reference sequence). The CDR3 DNA reads as TGTGCCTGCCGTCTGCTGGGTAACTCTGGGGCCAACGTCCTGACTTTC. Its protein is CACRLLGNSGANVLTF.

The chain carries TRBV27 and TRBJ2-3; possibly TRBD1 for D (6 bases). Per the germline V gene, CDR1 is MNHEY and CDR2 is SMNVEV (reference sequence). This CDR3 comprises 15 residues. Between the trimmed V and J ends, which lost 6 bases and 3 bases, there was a span of 16 bases. CDR3 DNA: TGTGCCAGCAGCCTCACAGGGATAGGGACAGATACGCAGTATTTT. Protein product: CASSLTGIGTDTQYF.

V usage is TRBV5-1 and J usage is TRBJ2-7, with 10 bases identical to TRBD1. Looked up from germline, CDR1 is SGHRS and CDR2 is YFSETQ. The V and J ends lost 0 bases and 3 bases, in that order; junction bases with no gene match: 6. There are 16 residues in the CDR3. The CDR3 region is CASSLAIRTGGYEQYF. CDR3 DNA sequence: TGCGCCAGCAGCTTGGCGATTAGGACAGGGGGCTACGAGCAGTACTTC.

V gene TRBV5-6 combines with J gene TRBJ2-7; possibly TRBD2 for D (6 bases). There are 14 residues in the CDR3. V lost 0 bases to trimming and J lost 2 bases, with 9 bases between them. Germline V lookup: CDR1 SGHDT, CDR2 YYEEEE. The chain's CDR3 is CASSLGLVTYEQYF. The DNA for the CDR3 is TGTGCCAGCAGCTTGGGACTAGTTACCTACGAGCAGTACTTC.